This T cell receptor beta chain was sequenced for a study of CD8 T cell repertoires and HIV-1 epitope variants. A word on this clone: No antigen is known for it.

Here immunoSEQ multiplex PCR was the method, and the copy in TCRdb shows in-frame clones only, minus some. The sample consists of under 5,500 clones, less than 75% of them appearing once. From germline, CDR1 is MDHEN and CDR2 SYDVKM. The CDR3 covers 16 residues. After removal of 1 base from V and 4 bases from J, the junction contained 8 bases not matched to a gene. The clonotype was recovered from a male donor with HIV. This sequence joins TRBV28 and TRBJ2-5; 8 bases are a match to TRBD2. The sequencing sample was made of cultured CD8+ T cells derived from PBMCs. The CDR3 sequence: CASSLSDGGVGETQYF. The CDR3 nucleotides read TGTGCCAGCAGTTTATCCGACGGGGGGGTCGGAGAGACCCAGTACTTC.